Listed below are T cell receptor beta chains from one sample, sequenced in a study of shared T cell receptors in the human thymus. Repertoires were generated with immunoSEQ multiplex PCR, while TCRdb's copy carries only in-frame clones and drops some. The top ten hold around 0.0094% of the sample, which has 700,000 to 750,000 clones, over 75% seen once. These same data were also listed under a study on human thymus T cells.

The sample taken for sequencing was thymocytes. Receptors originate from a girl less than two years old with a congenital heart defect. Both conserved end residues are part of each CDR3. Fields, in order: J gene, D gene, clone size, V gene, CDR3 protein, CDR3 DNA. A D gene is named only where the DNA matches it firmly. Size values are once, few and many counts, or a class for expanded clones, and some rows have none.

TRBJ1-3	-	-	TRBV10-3	CAISLHSSGNTIYF	TGTGCCATCAGTCTCCACAGCTCTGGAAACACCATATATTTT
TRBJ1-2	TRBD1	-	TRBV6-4	CASSPHGDRSNYGYTF	TGTGCCAGCAGTCCACACGGGGACAGGAGCAACTATGGCTACACCTTC
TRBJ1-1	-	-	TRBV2	CASSARAGALREAFF	TGTGCCAGCAGCGCTAGGGCAGGGGCCCTTCGGGAAGCTTTCTTT
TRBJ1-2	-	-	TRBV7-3	CASSPTPGGHGYTF	TGTGCCAGCAGCCCGACCCCGGGGGGTCATGGCTACACCTTC
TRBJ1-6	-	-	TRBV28	CASSRPFTGNSPLHF	TGTGCCAGCAGCCGTCCGTTCACAGGAAATTCACCCCTCCACTTT
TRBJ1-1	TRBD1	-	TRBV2	CARGTGPNRDTEAFF	TGTGCCAGGGGGACAGGTCCCAATAGGGACACTGAAGCTTTCTTT
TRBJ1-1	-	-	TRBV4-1	CASSQDRKAGPTEAFF	TGCGCCAGCAGCCAAGATCGGAAGGCAGGGCCTACTGAAGCTTTCTTT
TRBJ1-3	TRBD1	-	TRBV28	CASSLPPGQGPNSGNTIYF	TGTGCCAGCAGTCTTCCTCCGGGACAGGGGCCAAACTCTGGAAACACCATATATTTT
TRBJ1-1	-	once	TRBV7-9	CASSLEGAGAGTEAFF	TGTGCCAGCAGCTTAGAAGGTGCAGGGGCTGGCACTGAAGCTTTCTTT
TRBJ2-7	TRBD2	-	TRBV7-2	CASSLVVAGGDYEQYF	TGTGCCAGCAGCTTAGTGGTAGCGGGGGGAGACTACGAGCAGTACTTC
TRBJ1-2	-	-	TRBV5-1	CASSLVGARVGNYGYTF	TGCGCCAGCAGCTTGGTGGGAGCGCGGGTCGGAAACTATGGCTACACCTTC
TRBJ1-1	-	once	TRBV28	CASSDRRGDAEAFF	TGTGCCAGCAGTGACCGTCGGGGGGACGCTGAAGCTTTCTTT
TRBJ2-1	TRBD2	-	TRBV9	CASSVDIAGGGNEQFF	TGTGCCAGCAGCGTAGATATAGCGGGGGGTGGCAATGAGCAGTTCTTC
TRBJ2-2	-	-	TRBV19	CASSISRGGELFF	TGTGCCAGTAGTATATCTCGGGGTGGGGAGCTGTTTTTT